These 3 T cell receptor beta chains were all obtained from the same sample, sequenced in a study of CD8 T cells in ankylosing spondylitis. TCRdb re-derived calls from the 5' RACE reads in MiXCR, one entry per CDR3 protein. Altogether some 130,000 distinct CDR3 sequences are present, approximately 7.4% being singletons, with the ten largest covering around an eighth. Sequenced: blood, either unsorted or a sorted T cell fraction (not recorded which). The receptors come from a female donor with ankylosing spondylitis or in good health (not recorded which).

This clonotype was observed a few times. The gene calls are TRBV12-3 or TRBV12-4 and TRBJ1-5; TRBD1 agrees at 8 bases. This CDR3 has 14 amino acids. The V and J ends lost 2 bases and 4 bases, in that order; junction bases with no gene match: 1. The CDR3 nucleotides are TGTGCCAGCAGTTTATGGACAGGGAATCAGCCCCAGCATTTT. Its translation: CASSLWTGNQPQHF.

This clonotype was seen at least ten times. The CDR3: CASSGDRYNEQFF. The CDR3 nucleotides read TGTGCCAGCAGTGGGGACAGATACAATGAGCAGTTCTTC. The V call is TRBV6-1, the J call TRBJ2-1; the match to TRBD1 covers 7 bases. Germline CDR1 and CDR2: MNHNS and SASEGT. The CDR3 contains 13 residues. The ends lost 4 bases at V and 4 bases at J; junction bases unmatched: 1.

This clonotype was detected many times. V is TRBV4-1 and J is TRBJ2-1; D is ambiguous. The CDR3 is 17 amino acids. Deletions cut 3 bases from V and 0 bases from J, with 15 bases between. Germline V CDR1 and CDR2: MGHRA, YSYEKL. The CDR3 protein is CASSQDRWDSSYNEQFF. As DNA, the CDR3 is TGCGCCAGCAGCCAGGATCGCTGGGATAGCTCCTACAATGAGCAGTTCTTC.